This T cell receptor beta chain was identified during a study of shared clonotypes between healthy human individuals. As for the study in general: With ages of 18 to 49, the donors were a couple of women and a few men. Used for every donor were three CD4 naive, three CD4 memory, two CD8 naive and one CD8 memory plate. Points from the study as a whole: Clonotypes shared by all four donors outscored non-shared clonotypes in generation probability.

The CDR3 totals 15 residues. CDR1 is LNHNV and CDR2 is YYDKDF in the germline V gene (reference sequence). V was clipped by 0 bases and J by 7 bases, with 15 bases between them. Assay used: immunoSEQ multiplex PCR; TCRdb lists only in-frame clones, some missing. The sample consists of more than 550,000 clones, about 90% of them appearing once. About this clone: Its antigen is unknown.

CD8 memory fractions consisted of CD45RO+ and CCR7-negative CD45RA+ TemRA cells together. The chain uses TRBV15 and TRBJ1-2, with D possibly matching TRBD1 (5 bases). Material for sequencing was memory CD8+ T cells from PBMCs. Subset denoted: CD45RO+ cells pooled with CCR7-negative TemRA cells. This clonotype was sampled from a man between 18 and 29 years old in good health. Some clones in this sample may be carry-over from other donors' samples. The CDR3 sequence is CATSREGGEYLGYTF. DNA for the CDR3: TGTGCCACCAGCAGAGAGGGAGGGGAGTACCTTGGCTACACCTTC.